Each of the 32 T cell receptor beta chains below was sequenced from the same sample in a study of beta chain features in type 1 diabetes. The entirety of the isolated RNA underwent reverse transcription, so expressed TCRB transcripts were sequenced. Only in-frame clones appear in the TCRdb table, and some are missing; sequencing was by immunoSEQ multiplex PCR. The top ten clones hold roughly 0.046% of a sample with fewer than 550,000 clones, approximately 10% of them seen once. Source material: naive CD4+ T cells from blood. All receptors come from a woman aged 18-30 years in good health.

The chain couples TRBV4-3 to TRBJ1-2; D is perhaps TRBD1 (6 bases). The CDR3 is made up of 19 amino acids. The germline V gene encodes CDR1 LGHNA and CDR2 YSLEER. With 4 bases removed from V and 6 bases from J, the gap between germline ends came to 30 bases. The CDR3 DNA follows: TGCGCCAGCAGCCCGAACTCCGGATACCAGGGGCGTCGGCTAGATGGCTACACCTTC. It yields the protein CASSPNSGYQGRRLDGYTF.

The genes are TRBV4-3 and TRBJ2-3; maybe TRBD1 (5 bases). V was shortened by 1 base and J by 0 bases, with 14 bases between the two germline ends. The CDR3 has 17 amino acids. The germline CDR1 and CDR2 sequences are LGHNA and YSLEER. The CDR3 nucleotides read TGCGCCAGCAGCCAAGCGGACGGACACCTAAGCACAGATACGCAGTATTTT. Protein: CASSQADGHLSTDTQYF.

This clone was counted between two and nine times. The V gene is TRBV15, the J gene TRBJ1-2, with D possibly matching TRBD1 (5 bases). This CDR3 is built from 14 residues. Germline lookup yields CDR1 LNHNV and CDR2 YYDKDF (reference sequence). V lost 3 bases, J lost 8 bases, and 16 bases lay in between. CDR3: CATSSARDLGGYTF. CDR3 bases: TGTGCCACCAGCAGCGCCAGGGATCTTGGCGGCTACACCTTC.

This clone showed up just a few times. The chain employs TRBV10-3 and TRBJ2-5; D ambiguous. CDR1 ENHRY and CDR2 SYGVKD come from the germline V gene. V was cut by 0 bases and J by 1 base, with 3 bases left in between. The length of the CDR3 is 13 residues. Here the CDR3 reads CAISESVQETQYF. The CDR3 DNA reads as TGTGCCATCAGTGAGTCGGTCCAAGAGACCCAGTACTTC.

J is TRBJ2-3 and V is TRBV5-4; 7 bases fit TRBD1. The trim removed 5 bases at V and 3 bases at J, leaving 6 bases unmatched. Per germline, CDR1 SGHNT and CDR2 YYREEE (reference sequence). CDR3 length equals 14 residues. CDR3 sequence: CASRTDRWTDTQYF. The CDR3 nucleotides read TGTGCCAGCAGGACGGACAGGTGGACAGATACGCAGTATTTT.

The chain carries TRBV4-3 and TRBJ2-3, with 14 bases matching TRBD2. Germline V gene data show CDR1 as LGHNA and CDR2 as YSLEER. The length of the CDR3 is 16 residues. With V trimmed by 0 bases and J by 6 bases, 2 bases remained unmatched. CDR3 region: CASSQETSGGADTQYF. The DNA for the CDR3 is TGCGCCAGCAGCCAAGAGACTAGCGGGGGGGCGGATACGCAGTATTTT.

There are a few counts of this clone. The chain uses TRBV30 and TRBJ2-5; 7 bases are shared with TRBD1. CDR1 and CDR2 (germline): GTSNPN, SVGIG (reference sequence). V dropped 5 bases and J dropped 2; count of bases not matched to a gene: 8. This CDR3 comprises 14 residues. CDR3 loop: CAWGPGGRQETQYF. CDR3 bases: TGTGCCTGGGGTCCAGGGGGTAGGCAAGAGACCCAGTACTTC. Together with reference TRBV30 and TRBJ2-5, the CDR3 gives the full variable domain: SQTIHQWPATLVQPVGSPLSLECTVEGTSNPNLYWYRQAAGRGLQLLFYSVGIGQISSEVPQNLSASRPQDRQFILSSKKLLLSDSGFYLCAWGPGGRQETQYFGPGTRLLVL.

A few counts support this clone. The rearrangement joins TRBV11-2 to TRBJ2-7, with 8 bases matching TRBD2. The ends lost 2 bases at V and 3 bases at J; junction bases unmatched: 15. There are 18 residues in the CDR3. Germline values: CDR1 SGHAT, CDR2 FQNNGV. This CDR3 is CASSLILGLAIRNYEQYF. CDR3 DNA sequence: TGTGCCAGCAGCTTAATCCTCGGACTAGCCATCAGAAACTACGAGCAGTACTTC.

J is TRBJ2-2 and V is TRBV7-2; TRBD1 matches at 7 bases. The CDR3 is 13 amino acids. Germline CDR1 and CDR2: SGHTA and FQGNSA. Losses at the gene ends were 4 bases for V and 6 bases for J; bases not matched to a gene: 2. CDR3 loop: CASSYTGAGELFF. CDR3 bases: TGTGCCAGCAGCTACACAGGGGCCGGGGAGCTGTTTTTT. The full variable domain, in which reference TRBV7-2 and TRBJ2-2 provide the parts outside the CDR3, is GAGVSQSPSNKVTEKGKDVELRCDPISGHTALYWYRQSLGQGLEFLIYFQGNSAPDKSGLPSDRFSAERTGGSVSTLTIQRTQQEDSAVYLCASSYTGAGELFFGEGSRLTVL.

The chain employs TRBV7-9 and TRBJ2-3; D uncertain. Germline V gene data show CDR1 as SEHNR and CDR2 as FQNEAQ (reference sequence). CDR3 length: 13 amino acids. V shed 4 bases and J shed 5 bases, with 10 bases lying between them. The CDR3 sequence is CASSSQVGDTQYF. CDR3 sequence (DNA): TGTGCCAGCAGCTCCCAGGTAGGAGATACGCAGTATTTT.

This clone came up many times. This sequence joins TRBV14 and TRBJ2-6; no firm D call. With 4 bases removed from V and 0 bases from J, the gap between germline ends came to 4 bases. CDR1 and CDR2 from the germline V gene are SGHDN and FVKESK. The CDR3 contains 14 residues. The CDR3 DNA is TGTGCCAGCAGCCTTAGCTCTGGGGCCAACGTCCTGACTTTC. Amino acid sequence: CASSLSSGANVLTF.

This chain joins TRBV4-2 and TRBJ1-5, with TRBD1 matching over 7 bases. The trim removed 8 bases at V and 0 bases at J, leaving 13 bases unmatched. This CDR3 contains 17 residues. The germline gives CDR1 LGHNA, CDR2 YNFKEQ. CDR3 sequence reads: CASAYATGTYSNQPQHF. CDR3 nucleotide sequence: TGTGCCAGCGCCTACGCGACAGGGACTTATAGCAATCAGCCCCAGCATTTT.

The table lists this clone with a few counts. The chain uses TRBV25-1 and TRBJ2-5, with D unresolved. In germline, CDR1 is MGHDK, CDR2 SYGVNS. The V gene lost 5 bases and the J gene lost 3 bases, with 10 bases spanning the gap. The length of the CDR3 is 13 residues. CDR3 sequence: CASSTHRKETQYF. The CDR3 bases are TGTGCCAGCAGTACCCACAGAAAAGAGACCCAGTACTTC.

The CDR3, as DNA: TGTGCCAGCAGTGAAGCTAGTAGTGTGATACTAGCGGGATGCACAGATACGCAGTATTTT. Translating it yields CASSEASSVILAGCTDTQYF. The V gene is TRBV2, the J gene TRBJ2-3; TRBD2 aligns across 10 bases. V shed 0 bases and J 1 base; nucleotides not matched to a gene: 13. This CDR3 is built from 20 residues. CDR1 is SNHLY, CDR2 FYNNEI, per germline.

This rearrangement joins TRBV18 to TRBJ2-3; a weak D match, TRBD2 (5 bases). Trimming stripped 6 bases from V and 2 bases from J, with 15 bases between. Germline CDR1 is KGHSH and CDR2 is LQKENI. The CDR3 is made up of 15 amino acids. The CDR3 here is CASSPGLMLTDTQYF. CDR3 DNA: TGTGCCAGCTCGCCCGGACTGATGCTCACAGATACGCAGTATTTT.

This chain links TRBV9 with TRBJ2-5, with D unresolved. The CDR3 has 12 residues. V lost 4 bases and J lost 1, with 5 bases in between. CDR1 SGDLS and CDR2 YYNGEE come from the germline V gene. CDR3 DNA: TGTGCCAGCAGCCCAACCCAAGAGACCCAGTACTTC. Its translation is CASSPTQETQYF.

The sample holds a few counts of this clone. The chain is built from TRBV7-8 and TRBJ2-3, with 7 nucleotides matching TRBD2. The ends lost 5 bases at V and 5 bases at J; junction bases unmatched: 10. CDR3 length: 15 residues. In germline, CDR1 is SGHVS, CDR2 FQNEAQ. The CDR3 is CASSRAGDGIDTQYF. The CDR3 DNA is TGTGCCAGCAGCAGGGCGGGAGACGGTATAGATACGCAGTATTTT.

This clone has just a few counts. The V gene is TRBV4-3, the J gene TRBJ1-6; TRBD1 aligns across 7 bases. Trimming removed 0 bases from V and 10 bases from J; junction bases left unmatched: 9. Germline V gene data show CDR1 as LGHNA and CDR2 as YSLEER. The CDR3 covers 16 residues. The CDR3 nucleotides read TGCGCCAGCAGCCAAGAAAGAAGGAGGGGGCCATCACCCCTCCACTTT. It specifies CASSQERRRGPSPLHF.

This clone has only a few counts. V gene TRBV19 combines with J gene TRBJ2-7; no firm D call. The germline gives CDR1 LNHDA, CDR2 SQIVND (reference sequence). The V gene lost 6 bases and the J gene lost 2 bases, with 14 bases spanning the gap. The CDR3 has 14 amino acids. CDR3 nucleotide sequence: TGTGCCAGTAGCGACAAGGGCCCGACCTACGAGCAGTACTTC. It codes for CASSDKGPTYEQYF.

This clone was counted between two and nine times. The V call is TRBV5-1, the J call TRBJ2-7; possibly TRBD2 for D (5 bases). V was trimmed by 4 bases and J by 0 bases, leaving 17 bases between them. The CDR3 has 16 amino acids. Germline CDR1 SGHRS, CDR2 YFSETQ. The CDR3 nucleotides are TGCGCCAGCAGCCCGACGCCGGCGGGTAGCTCCTACGAGCAGTACTTC. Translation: CASSPTPAGSSYEQYF.

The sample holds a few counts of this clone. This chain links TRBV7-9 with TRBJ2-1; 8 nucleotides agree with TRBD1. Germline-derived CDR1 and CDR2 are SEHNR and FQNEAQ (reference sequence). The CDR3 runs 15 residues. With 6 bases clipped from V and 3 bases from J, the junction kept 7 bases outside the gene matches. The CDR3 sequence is CASSSDRVIYNEQFF. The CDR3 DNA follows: TGTGCCAGCAGTTCGGACAGGGTCATCTACAATGAGCAGTTCTTC. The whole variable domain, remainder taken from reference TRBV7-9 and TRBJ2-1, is DTGVSQNPRHKITKRGQNVTFRCDPISEHNRLYWYRQTLGQGPEFLTYFQNEAQLEKSRLLSDRFSAERPKGSFSTLEIQRTEQGDSAMYLCASSSDRVIYNEQFFGPGTRLTVL.

CDR3 amino acids: CASVRDRVANEQFF. In nucleotides, the CDR3 is TGTGCCAGCGTTCGGGACAGGGTAGCCAATGAGCAGTTCTTC. The chain is built from TRBV6-5 and TRBJ2-1, with 9 bases fitting TRBD1. Germline-derived CDR1 and CDR2 are MNHEY and SVGAGI. J was trimmed by 6 bases and V by 8 bases; bases with no gene match: 8. This CDR3 has 14 amino acids.

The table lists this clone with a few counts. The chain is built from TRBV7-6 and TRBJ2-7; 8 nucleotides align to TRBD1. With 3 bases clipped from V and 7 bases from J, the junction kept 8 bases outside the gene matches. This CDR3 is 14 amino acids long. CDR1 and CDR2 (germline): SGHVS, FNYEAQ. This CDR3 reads CASSLDDRGREQYV. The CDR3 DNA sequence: TGTGCCAGCAGCTTGGACGACAGGGGAAGGGAGCAGTACGTC.

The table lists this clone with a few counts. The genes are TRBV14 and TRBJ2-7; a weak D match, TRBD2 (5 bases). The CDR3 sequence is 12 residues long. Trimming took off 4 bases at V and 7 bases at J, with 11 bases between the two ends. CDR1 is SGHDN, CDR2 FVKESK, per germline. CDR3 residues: CASSPGSWEQYF. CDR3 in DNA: TGTGCCAGCAGCCCGGGGTCTTGGGAGCAGTACTTC.

The CDR3 nucleotides are TGCGCCAGCAGCCAAGATGTAACACCCAATGAGCAGTTCTTC. Translation: CASSQDVTPNEQFF. This chain connects TRBV4-3 to TRBJ2-1; D ambiguous. CDR1 and CDR2 from the germline V gene are LGHNA and YSLEER. V lost 0 bases to trimming and J lost 6 bases, with 9 bases between them. This CDR3 has 14 amino acids.

CDR3 bases: TGCGCCAGCAGCCACAGGGGATTCGGGGAGCTGTTTTTT. Its translation is CASSHRGFGELFF. The V call is TRBV4-3, the J call TRBJ2-2; D might be TRBD1 (6 bases). Germline V gene data show CDR1 as LGHNA and CDR2 as YSLEER. The CDR3 is 13 residues long. V shed 3 bases and J shed 7 bases, with 9 bases lying between them.

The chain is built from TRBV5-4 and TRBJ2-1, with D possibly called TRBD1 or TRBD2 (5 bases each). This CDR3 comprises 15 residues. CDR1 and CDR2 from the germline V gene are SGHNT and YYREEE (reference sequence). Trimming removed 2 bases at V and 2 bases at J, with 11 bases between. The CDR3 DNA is TGTGCCAGCAGCTTCTGGCAGGGACCCTACAATGAGCAGTTCTTC. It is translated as CASSFWQGPYNEQFF.

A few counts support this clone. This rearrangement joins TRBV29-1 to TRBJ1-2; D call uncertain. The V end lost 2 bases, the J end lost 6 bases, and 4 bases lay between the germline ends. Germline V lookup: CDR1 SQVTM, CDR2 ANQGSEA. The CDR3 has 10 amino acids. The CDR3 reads CSVERNGYTF. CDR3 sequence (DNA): TGCAGCGTTGAAAGGAATGGCTACACCTTC.

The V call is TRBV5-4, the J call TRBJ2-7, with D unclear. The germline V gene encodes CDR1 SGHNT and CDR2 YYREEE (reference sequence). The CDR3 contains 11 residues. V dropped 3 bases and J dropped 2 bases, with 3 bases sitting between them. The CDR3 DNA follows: TGTGCCAGCAGCTCGGCCTACGAGCAGTACGTC. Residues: CASSSAYEQYV.

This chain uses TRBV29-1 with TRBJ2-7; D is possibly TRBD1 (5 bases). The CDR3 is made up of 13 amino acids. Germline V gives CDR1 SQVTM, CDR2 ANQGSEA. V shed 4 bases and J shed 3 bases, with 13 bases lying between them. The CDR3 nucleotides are TGCAGCGTTGCCAGGGTGTTGGACTACGAGCAGTACTTC. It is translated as CSVARVLDYEQYF.

CDR3 in amino acids: CASSSGQGSNEKLFF. CDR3 sequence (DNA): TGTGCCAGCAGCTCCGGACAGGGAAGTAATGAAAAACTGTTTTTT. This sequence joins TRBV7-9 and TRBJ1-4; 8 nucleotides match TRBD1. V was pared by 4 bases and J by 4 bases, with 5 bases of the junction left unmatched. This CDR3 is built from 15 residues. Germline-derived CDR1 and CDR2 are SEHNR and FQNEAQ (reference sequence).

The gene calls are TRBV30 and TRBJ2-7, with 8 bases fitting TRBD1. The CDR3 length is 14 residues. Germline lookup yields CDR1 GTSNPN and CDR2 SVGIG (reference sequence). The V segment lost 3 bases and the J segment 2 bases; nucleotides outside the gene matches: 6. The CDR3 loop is CAWSVGQGPYEQYF. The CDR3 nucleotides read TGTGCCTGGAGCGTCGGACAGGGACCCTACGAGCAGTACTTC.